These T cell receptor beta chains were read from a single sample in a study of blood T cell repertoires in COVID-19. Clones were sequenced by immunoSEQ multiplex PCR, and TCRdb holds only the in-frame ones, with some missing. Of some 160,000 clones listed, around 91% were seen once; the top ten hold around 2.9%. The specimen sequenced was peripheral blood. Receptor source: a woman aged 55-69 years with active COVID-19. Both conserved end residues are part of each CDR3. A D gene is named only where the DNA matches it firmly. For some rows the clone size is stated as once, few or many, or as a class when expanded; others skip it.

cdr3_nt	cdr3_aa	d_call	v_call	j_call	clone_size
TGTGCCAGTCGACCGGGACAGAGGGACACTGAAGCTTTCTTT	CASRPGQRDTEAFF	TRBD1	TRBV6-5	TRBJ1-1	NA
TGTGCTAGCAGTTACGAGGTAGCTGGGGCCAACGTCCTGACTTTC	CASSYEVAGANVLTF	NA	TRBV6-5	TRBJ2-6	NA
TGTGCCAGCAGGAGGGCTGGGGAGACCCAGTACTTC	CASRRAGETQYF	NA	TRBV12-3/TRBV12-4	TRBJ2-5	NA
TGTGCCAGCAGCTTTCGGGGGAATGAGCAGTTCTTC	CASSFRGNEQFF	NA	TRBV7-2	TRBJ2-1	NA
TGTGCCAGCAGTTTATCGACTAGGACGGTTCTGACTGAAGCTTTCTTT	CASSLSTRTVLTEAFF	NA	TRBV27	TRBJ1-1	NA
TGTGCCAGCTCACCCCCCCCAGGGGCGGGTTCACCCCTCCACTTT	CASSPPPGAGSPLHF	NA	TRBV18	TRBJ1-6	once
TGTGCCAGCAGTCCCCGGTGGGGGCTTGGAGATACGCAGTATTTT	CASSPRWGLGDTQYF	NA	TRBV6-5	TRBJ2-3	NA
TGCGCCAGCAGCGCGGGACTAGCGGGACCCTCCTACGAGCAGTACTTC	CASSAGLAGPSYEQYF	TRBD2	TRBV4-1	TRBJ2-7	once
TGTGCCAGCAGCGTAGGTATCGGGAGGGCCTCCTACAATGAGCAGTTCTTC	CASSVGIGRASYNEQFF	TRBD2	TRBV9	TRBJ2-1	NA
TGTGCCAGCAGCCCGGGCGGGAGGAACACTGAAGCTTTCTTT	CASSPGGRNTEAFF	NA	TRBV7-8	TRBJ1-1	NA
TGTGCCAGCAGTTCCCTCAGGCGGGGGGTTCAAGAGACCCAGTACTTC	CASSSLRRGVQETQYF	TRBD2	TRBV27	TRBJ2-5	NA
TGCGCCAGCAGCTCCGGGACAGTGGGTTACGAGGCGCAGTACTTC	CASSSGTVGYEAQYF	TRBD1	TRBV5-1	TRBJ2-7	few
TGTGCCAGCAGCTTAGGTCCTAGTTCGGGGACCCAGTACTTC	CASSLGPSSGTQYF	NA	TRBV7-2	TRBJ2-5	once
TGTGCCAGCAGCTTATACGAGGGCACTGAAGCTTTCTTT	CASSLYEGTEAFF	NA	TRBV11-2	TRBJ1-1	NA
TGTGCCAGCAGTCCGAGTTGGGGGACAGGGGGTACTGAAGCTTTCTTT	CASSPSWGTGGTEAFF	TRBD1	TRBV6-2/TRBV6-3	TRBJ1-1	NA
TGTGCCAGCAGCTTAGCCCGCGGGGGATCCAAAAACATTCAGTACTTC	CASSLARGGSKNIQYF	TRBD2	TRBV7-2	TRBJ2-4	NA
TGTGCCAGCAGCCCCCATGCTAGCGGGAGTGATACGCAGTATTTT	CASSPHASGSDTQYF	TRBD2	TRBV7-2	TRBJ2-3	NA
TGTGCCAGCAGTTACCTGGGGGCCCCGCGGGATACGCAGTATTTT	CASSYLGAPRDTQYF	NA	TRBV6-2/TRBV6-3	TRBJ2-3	NA
TGTGCCACCAGTGATTTTGGGCAGCTCACAGATACGCAGTATTTT	CATSDFGQLTDTQYF	NA	TRBV24-1	TRBJ2-3	NA
TGTGCCACCAGTGACATACGACTAGCGGTCCAAGAGACCCAGTACTTC	CATSDIRLAVQETQYF	TRBD2	TRBV24-1	TRBJ2-5	NA
TGCGCCAGCAGCCAAGAGGGGGGAGGGGGTAGCACCGGGGAGCTGTTTTTT	CASSQEGGGGSTGELFF	NA	TRBV4-1	TRBJ2-2	NA
TGCGCCAGCAGCCAAGACGGGACAGGGGCCGAGCAGTACTTC	CASSQDGTGAEQYF	TRBD1	TRBV4-3	TRBJ2-7	NA
TGTGCCAGCAGTTTAGCCCGCACATATACGCAGTATTTT	CASSLARTYTQYF	NA	TRBV27	TRBJ2-3	NA
TGTGCCACCAACACAGGGTCAACTGGGGCCAACGTCCTGACTTTC	CATNTGSTGANVLTF	NA	TRBV24-1	TRBJ2-6	NA
TGTGCCAGCAGGCTAGACAGGGTCGGGGAGCTGTTTTTT	CASRLDRVGELFF	TRBD1	TRBV27	TRBJ2-2	NA
TGTGCCAGCAGTTCGGTTGGGGAGGTGTGGAATTCACCCCTCCACTTT	CASSSVGEVWNSPLHF	NA	TRBV6-5	TRBJ1-6	once
TGTGCCAGCAGGGCCTCCGGGGCCAACGTCCTGACTTTC	CASRASGANVLTF	NA	TRBV12-3/TRBV12-4	TRBJ2-6	NA
TGTGCCAGCAGCCACCTGGATCGGAGAATCACTGAAGCTTTCTTT	CASSHLDRRITEAFF	NA	TRBV6-5	TRBJ1-1	NA
TGTGCCAGCAGCTTTGGGCTCCCCGGGACAGCCTACGAGCAGTACTTC	CASSFGLPGTAYEQYF	TRBD1	TRBV5-5	TRBJ2-7	NA
TGTGCCAGCAGCCTAGCGGGAGGACCCTACGAGCAGTACTTC	CASSLAGGPYEQYF	TRBD2	TRBV7-3	TRBJ2-7	NA
TGTGCCAGCAGCCCCCCCTCGGGTCAGCCCCAGCATTTT	CASSPPSGQPQHF	NA	TRBV11-2	TRBJ1-5	once
TGTGCCAGCAGCTTAGATCGGGCAGGGCACACCGGGGAGCTGTTTTTT	CASSLDRAGHTGELFF	NA	TRBV11-2	TRBJ2-2	NA
TGTGCCAGCAGCCAAGATCTTTTTACCCCCCCCGGGACAGCCGGAGGGTCCCAGTACTTC	CASSQDLFTPPGTAGGSQYF	NA	TRBV14	TRBJ2-5	NA
TGTGCCAGCAGTGAAGAAGGGGGATGGGGACCGATTCAGAGAAACGAGCAGTACTTC	CASSEEGGWGPIQRNEQYF	NA	TRBV2	TRBJ2-7	once
TGTGCCAGCAGCGTTTGGTCAGGGGCGGGAGAGACCCAGTACTTC	CASSVWSGAGETQYF	NA	TRBV9	TRBJ2-5	once
TGTGCCAGCAGTGTACGACAGGGGGACTATGGCTACACCTTC	CASSVRQGDYGYTF	TRBD1	TRBV6-4	TRBJ1-2	NA
TGTGCCAGCAGCTACCCGGGGGGATCGAGGGCCCATGAGCAGTTCTTC	CASSYPGGSRAHEQFF	TRBD2	TRBV7-9	TRBJ2-1	NA
TGCAGCGTTGGACTAGCGGGAGTTCGAGAGACCCAGTACTTC	CSVGLAGVRETQYF	TRBD2	TRBV29-1	TRBJ2-5	NA
TGTGCCAGCAGTCTAACCGTAAACGTTCTAGCGGACTCCTACGAGCAGTACTTC	CASSLTVNVLADSYEQYF	TRBD2	TRBV6-6	TRBJ2-7	NA
TGTGCCAGCAGTTTGGGGCGTGAAGCTTTCTTT	CASSLGREAFF	NA	TRBV28	TRBJ1-1	NA
TGTGCCAGCAGCCGACGCCGGGGTCAAGAGACCCAGTACTTC	CASSRRRGQETQYF	NA	TRBV6-5	TRBJ2-5	NA
TGTGCCAGCACCCCGGACACTTCCTCTGGAAACACCATATATTTT	CASTPDTSSGNTIYF	NA	TRBV6-5	TRBJ1-3	NA
TGTGCCAGCAGCCCGACCCCGACAGGGTTGAACACTGAAGCTTTCTTT	CASSPTPTGLNTEAFF	TRBD1	TRBV5-4	TRBJ1-1	NA
TGTGCCAGTAGTATAGTAAACAGGGGGGGCAATGAGCAGTTCTTC	CASSIVNRGGNEQFF	NA	TRBV19	TRBJ2-1	NA
TGTGCCAGTAGTATTTCCGGACAGGCCCTAAAACAAGAGACCCAGTACTTC	CASSISGQALKQETQYF	TRBD1	TRBV19	TRBJ2-5	NA
TGTGCCAGCAGCCAAGTGGGACAGGGGGGTGAAGGCTACACCTTC	CASSQVGQGGEGYTF	TRBD1	TRBV3-1/TRBV3-2	TRBJ1-2	NA
TGTGCCAGCAGCCCGGGACTAGCGGAGTTCAATGAGCAGTTCTTC	CASSPGLAEFNEQFF	TRBD2	TRBV7-9	TRBJ2-1	NA
TGTGCCAGCTCACCGGGACAGGATCCTTCCTACGAGCAGTACTTC	CASSPGQDPSYEQYF	TRBD1	TRBV18	TRBJ2-7	NA
TGTGCCAGCAGTTTATCGGGACTAGCTTACGAGCAGTACTTC	CASSLSGLAYEQYF	TRBD2	TRBV27	TRBJ2-7	NA
TGTGCCAGCAGCTTAGCGCTTCTAGGAGCCTACAATGAGCAGTTCTTC	CASSLALLGAYNEQFF	NA	TRBV7-9	TRBJ2-1	NA
TGTGCCAGCAGTGAAGCGGTGGAGTCGGGACTAGGGACAGATACGCAGTATTTT	CASSEAVESGLGTDTQYF	TRBD2	TRBV6-1	TRBJ2-3	NA
TGTGCCAGCTCACCGAAGAGCGGCACCGGGGAGCTGTTTTTT	CASSPKSGTGELFF	NA	TRBV18	TRBJ2-2	NA
TGTGCCAGCAGCCCCGCGGGCGGGAGCCCCGGGACCCAGTACTTC	CASSPAGGSPGTQYF	TRBD2	TRBV11-3	TRBJ2-5	NA
TGTGCCAGCTCCGGACAGGGGGCGCATGGCAATCAGCCCCAGCATTTT	CASSGQGAHGNQPQHF	TRBD1	TRBV18	TRBJ1-5	NA
TGTGCCAGCAGCCTGACTAGCGGGAGGGGAGAGCAGTACTTC	CASSLTSGRGEQYF	TRBD2	TRBV3-1/TRBV3-2	TRBJ2-7	NA
TGTGCCAGCAGCTCGCGGGCTCAGGGAGGATCGTTCTTC	CASSSRAQGGSFF	NA	TRBV7-2	TRBJ2-1	NA
TGTGCCAGCAGTAAAACTAGCGGGAGAGGGCCAAATGAGCAGTTCTTC	CASSKTSGRGPNEQFF	TRBD2	TRBV28	TRBJ2-1	NA